This T cell receptor (beta chain) was captured in a study of blood T cell repertoires in COVID-19. For the study at large: Samples of COVID-19 (acute and convalescent) were obtained from the United States, Italy and Spain. Nucleic acid was either cDNA or gDNA, and it came from T cells, B-cell-depleted T cells, or PBMCs.

The germline V gene has CDR1 SGHKS and CDR2 YYEKEE (reference sequence). J lost 0 bases, V lost 3 bases, and 5 bases had no gene match. The CDR3 contains 16 residues. Here immunoSEQ multiplex PCR was the method, and the copy in TCRdb shows in-frame clones only, minus some. The sample includes 150,000 to 200,000 clones, more than 65% seen only once; the top ten take about 2.7%. The sequence came from a human donor with acute or convalescent COVID-19. The donor label of this sample is uncertain. Sequencing was carried out using peripheral blood. The rearrangement links TRBV5-5 to TRBJ2-3, with 9 bases lining up with TRBD2. The chain's CDR3 is CASSWASGESTDTQYF. The CDR3 nucleotides read TGTGCCAGCAGCTGGGCTAGCGGGGAGAGCACAGATACGCAGTATTTT.